The clone carrying this T cell receptor (beta chain) was counted many times. As yet, its antigen is unknown. The data were obtained in a study of T cells in Graves' hyperthyroidism and ophthalmopathy. For the study at large: Peripheral blood collection took place at initial diagnosis, before any treatment.

The germline CDR1 and CDR2 sequences are SNHLY and FYNNEI. Trimming removed 3 bases from V and 7 bases from J, with 13 bases in between. The CDR3 totals 13 residues. Researchers amplified the TCR beta CDR3 regions from RNA transcripts. Initially, a first-round RT-PCR of the TCR CDR3 employed the HTBI primer set. MiXCR, applied by TCRdb to the multiplex PCR reads, yields one record per CDR3 protein. The sample carries about 410,000 distinct CDR3 sequences, roughly 15% recorded once. Study outcomes and limitations: Blood samples included most of the expanded thyroid clonotypes exceeding 0.001. The model forecast ophthalmopathy, anticipating it by a median about 6.5 months before onset.

This chain connects TRBV2 to TRBJ2-7; the D is unclear. This TCR was sampled from a man aged 18 to 30 with Graves' ophthalmopathy. What was sequenced was blood. CDR3 protein: CASSEDPLEEQYF. CDR3 nucleotides: TGTGCCAGCAGTGAGGACCCTTTGGAAGAGCAGTACTTC.